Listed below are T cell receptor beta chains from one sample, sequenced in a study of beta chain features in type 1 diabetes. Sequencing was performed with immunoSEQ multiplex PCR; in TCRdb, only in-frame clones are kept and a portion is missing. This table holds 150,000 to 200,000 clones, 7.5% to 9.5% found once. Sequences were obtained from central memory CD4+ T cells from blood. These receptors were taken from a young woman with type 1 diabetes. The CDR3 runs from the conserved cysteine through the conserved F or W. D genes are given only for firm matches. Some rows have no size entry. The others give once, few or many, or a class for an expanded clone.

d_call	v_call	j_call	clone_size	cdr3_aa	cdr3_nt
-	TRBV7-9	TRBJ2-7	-	CASSPGNGGEQYF	TGTGCCAGCAGCCCGGGCAACGGGGGCGAGCAGTACTTC
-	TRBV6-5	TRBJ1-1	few	CASSSMTANTEAFF	TGTGCCAGCAGCTCCATGACAGCGAACACTGAAGCTTTCTTT
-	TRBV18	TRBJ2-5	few	CASSQSPPPRETQYF	TGTGCCAGCTCACAGAGCCCCCCCCCGAGAGAGACCCAGTACTTC
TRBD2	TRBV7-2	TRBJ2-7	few	CASSWSGGISYEQYF	TGTGCCAGCAGCTGGAGCGGGGGGATCTCCTACGAGCAGTACTTC
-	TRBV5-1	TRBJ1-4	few	CASSPVSTNEKLFF	TGCGCCAGCAGCCCCGTCTCAACTAATGAAAAACTGTTTTTT
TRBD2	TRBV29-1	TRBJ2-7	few	CSVRPKTSGYEQYF	TGCAGCGTCCGTCCTAAGACTAGCGGGTACGAGCAGTACTTC
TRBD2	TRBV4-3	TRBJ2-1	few	CASSQDWASGSSYNEQFF	TGCGCCAGCAGCCAAGATTGGGCTAGCGGGAGTTCCTACAATGAGCAGTTCTTC
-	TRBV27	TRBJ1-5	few	CASSLSRSSGNQPQHF	TGTGCCAGCAGTTTATCGAGGAGTAGTGGCAATCAGCCCCAGCATTTT
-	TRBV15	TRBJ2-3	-	CATSRDLGTGADTQYF	TGTGCCACCAGCAGAGATTTGGGAACCGGGGCAGATACGCAGTATTTT
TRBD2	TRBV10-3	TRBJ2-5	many	CAIGTSVETQYF	TGTGCCATCGGGACTAGCGTAGAGACCCAGTACTTC